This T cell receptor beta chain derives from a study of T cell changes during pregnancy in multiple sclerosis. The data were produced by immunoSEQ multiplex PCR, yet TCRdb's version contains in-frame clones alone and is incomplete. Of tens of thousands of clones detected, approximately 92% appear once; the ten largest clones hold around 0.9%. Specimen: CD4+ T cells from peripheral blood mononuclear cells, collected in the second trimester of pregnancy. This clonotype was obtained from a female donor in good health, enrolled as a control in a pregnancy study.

CDR3 protein: CASSDRVTSYEQYF. CDR3 bases: TGTGCCAGCAGCGACAGGGTGACCTCCTACGAGCAGTACTTC. The chain is built from TRBV6-1 and TRBJ2-7; 7 nucleotides agree with TRBD1. The CDR3 runs 14 residues. Germline V CDR1 and CDR2: MNHNS, SASEGT. The V segment lost 6 bases and the J segment 0 bases; nucleotides outside the gene matches: 5.